Sequencing of this TCR beta chain was carried out in a study of T-cell reconstitution after alpha-beta-depleted transplantation in children (dated by TCRdb to 2016 to 2018). Looking at the study overall: T-cell immune reconstitution after TCRalphabeta/CD19-depleted allogeneic hematopoietic cell transplantation in children was quantitatively tracked in the study by means of TCR repertoire profiling.

The treatment or condition label for this specimen denotes: allogeneic hematopoietic cell transplantation with graft depleted of TCRalphabeta T cells and CD19 B cells. The transplant recipients were children given TCRalphabeta/CD19-depleted allogeneic hematopoietic cell grafts. Library construction relied on PCR. Sequencing took place on an Illumina HiSeq 2500. TCR libraries were prepared with molecular barcoding, using unique molecular identifiers to normalize TCRbeta repertoire quantification. TCRdb took the public reads, trimmed them with fastp at Q25, ran MiXCR for clone calling and kept in-frame beta chains. Rows merge per CDR3 protein into single entries with the most common DNA and genes. In all, the sample holds fewer than 700,000 distinct CDR3 sequences, and around 13% of those were seen once. The ten largest clonotypes hold 2.2% of the sample. What the work shows at the level of the full study, not this receptor alone: About two months after transplant, the apparently early recovery of alphabetaT-cell counts reportedly depended on just several hundred clones that had expanded rapidly and came from non-depleted graft cells. Hyperexpanded clone frequencies declined over subsequent months; after one year, T-cell counts and TCRbeta diversity were mostly attributed to newly produced T cells. In some patients, the high TCRbeta diversity seen at day 60 was put down to recipient T cells and intrathymic progenitors that had survived conditioning.

Trimmed from V: 5 bases; trimmed from J: 6 bases; junction bases lacking a gene match: 10. The germline V gene (reference sequence) yields SEHNR for CDR1 and FQNEAQ for CDR2. The cysteine opens and the phenylalanine closes a CDR3 of 14 amino acids. Of the read, only the CDR3 DNA is kept; its 42 bases are in frame from base 1. This clonotype was seen a few times. Its target antigen remains unknown. No base-level quality is on record; no much larger clone is a single base apart. The sequenced sample was PBMCs, mostly from graft donor cells, obtained 360 days after TCRalphabeta/CD19-depleted stem cell transplant. The source is a male patient aged 10-17 years who had a stem cell transplant for acute myeloid leukemia, so the T cells may come from the graft donor. This chain is built from TRBV7-9 and TRBJ2-7, with 7 middle bases fitting TRBD1. The CDR3 reads CASSPLPQGREQYF. The base sequence is TGTGCCAGCAGCCCTCTTCCACAGGGGCGCGAGCAGTACTTC.